Detailed here is one TCR beta chain. The antigen remains undetermined. This record belongs to a study of chemoradiotherapy in HPV16-positive cancers. Method: immunoSEQ multiplex PCR; TCRdb's copy keeps in-frame clones and lacks some. The table shows 13,000 or so clones, with over 75% occurring only once. Study conclusions and caveats: During treatment, candidate HPV-specific clones and E7-related motifs expanded in tumor.

The CDR3 length is 13 residues. The germline V gene has CDR1 LNHNV and CDR2 YYDKDF (reference sequence). Trimming took 5 bases from V and 5 from J, leaving 10 bases between them. The sequence came from a human donor with HPV-associated anogenital cancer. Sequencing was performed on blood, taken from a patient who underwent chemoradiotherapy. The gene calls are TRBV15 and TRBJ1-5; the D gene is possibly TRBD1 (6 bases). CDR3 region: CATSRTVHQPQHF. The CDR3 coding sequence is TGTGCCACCAGCCGGACAGTTCATCAGCCCCAGCATTTT.